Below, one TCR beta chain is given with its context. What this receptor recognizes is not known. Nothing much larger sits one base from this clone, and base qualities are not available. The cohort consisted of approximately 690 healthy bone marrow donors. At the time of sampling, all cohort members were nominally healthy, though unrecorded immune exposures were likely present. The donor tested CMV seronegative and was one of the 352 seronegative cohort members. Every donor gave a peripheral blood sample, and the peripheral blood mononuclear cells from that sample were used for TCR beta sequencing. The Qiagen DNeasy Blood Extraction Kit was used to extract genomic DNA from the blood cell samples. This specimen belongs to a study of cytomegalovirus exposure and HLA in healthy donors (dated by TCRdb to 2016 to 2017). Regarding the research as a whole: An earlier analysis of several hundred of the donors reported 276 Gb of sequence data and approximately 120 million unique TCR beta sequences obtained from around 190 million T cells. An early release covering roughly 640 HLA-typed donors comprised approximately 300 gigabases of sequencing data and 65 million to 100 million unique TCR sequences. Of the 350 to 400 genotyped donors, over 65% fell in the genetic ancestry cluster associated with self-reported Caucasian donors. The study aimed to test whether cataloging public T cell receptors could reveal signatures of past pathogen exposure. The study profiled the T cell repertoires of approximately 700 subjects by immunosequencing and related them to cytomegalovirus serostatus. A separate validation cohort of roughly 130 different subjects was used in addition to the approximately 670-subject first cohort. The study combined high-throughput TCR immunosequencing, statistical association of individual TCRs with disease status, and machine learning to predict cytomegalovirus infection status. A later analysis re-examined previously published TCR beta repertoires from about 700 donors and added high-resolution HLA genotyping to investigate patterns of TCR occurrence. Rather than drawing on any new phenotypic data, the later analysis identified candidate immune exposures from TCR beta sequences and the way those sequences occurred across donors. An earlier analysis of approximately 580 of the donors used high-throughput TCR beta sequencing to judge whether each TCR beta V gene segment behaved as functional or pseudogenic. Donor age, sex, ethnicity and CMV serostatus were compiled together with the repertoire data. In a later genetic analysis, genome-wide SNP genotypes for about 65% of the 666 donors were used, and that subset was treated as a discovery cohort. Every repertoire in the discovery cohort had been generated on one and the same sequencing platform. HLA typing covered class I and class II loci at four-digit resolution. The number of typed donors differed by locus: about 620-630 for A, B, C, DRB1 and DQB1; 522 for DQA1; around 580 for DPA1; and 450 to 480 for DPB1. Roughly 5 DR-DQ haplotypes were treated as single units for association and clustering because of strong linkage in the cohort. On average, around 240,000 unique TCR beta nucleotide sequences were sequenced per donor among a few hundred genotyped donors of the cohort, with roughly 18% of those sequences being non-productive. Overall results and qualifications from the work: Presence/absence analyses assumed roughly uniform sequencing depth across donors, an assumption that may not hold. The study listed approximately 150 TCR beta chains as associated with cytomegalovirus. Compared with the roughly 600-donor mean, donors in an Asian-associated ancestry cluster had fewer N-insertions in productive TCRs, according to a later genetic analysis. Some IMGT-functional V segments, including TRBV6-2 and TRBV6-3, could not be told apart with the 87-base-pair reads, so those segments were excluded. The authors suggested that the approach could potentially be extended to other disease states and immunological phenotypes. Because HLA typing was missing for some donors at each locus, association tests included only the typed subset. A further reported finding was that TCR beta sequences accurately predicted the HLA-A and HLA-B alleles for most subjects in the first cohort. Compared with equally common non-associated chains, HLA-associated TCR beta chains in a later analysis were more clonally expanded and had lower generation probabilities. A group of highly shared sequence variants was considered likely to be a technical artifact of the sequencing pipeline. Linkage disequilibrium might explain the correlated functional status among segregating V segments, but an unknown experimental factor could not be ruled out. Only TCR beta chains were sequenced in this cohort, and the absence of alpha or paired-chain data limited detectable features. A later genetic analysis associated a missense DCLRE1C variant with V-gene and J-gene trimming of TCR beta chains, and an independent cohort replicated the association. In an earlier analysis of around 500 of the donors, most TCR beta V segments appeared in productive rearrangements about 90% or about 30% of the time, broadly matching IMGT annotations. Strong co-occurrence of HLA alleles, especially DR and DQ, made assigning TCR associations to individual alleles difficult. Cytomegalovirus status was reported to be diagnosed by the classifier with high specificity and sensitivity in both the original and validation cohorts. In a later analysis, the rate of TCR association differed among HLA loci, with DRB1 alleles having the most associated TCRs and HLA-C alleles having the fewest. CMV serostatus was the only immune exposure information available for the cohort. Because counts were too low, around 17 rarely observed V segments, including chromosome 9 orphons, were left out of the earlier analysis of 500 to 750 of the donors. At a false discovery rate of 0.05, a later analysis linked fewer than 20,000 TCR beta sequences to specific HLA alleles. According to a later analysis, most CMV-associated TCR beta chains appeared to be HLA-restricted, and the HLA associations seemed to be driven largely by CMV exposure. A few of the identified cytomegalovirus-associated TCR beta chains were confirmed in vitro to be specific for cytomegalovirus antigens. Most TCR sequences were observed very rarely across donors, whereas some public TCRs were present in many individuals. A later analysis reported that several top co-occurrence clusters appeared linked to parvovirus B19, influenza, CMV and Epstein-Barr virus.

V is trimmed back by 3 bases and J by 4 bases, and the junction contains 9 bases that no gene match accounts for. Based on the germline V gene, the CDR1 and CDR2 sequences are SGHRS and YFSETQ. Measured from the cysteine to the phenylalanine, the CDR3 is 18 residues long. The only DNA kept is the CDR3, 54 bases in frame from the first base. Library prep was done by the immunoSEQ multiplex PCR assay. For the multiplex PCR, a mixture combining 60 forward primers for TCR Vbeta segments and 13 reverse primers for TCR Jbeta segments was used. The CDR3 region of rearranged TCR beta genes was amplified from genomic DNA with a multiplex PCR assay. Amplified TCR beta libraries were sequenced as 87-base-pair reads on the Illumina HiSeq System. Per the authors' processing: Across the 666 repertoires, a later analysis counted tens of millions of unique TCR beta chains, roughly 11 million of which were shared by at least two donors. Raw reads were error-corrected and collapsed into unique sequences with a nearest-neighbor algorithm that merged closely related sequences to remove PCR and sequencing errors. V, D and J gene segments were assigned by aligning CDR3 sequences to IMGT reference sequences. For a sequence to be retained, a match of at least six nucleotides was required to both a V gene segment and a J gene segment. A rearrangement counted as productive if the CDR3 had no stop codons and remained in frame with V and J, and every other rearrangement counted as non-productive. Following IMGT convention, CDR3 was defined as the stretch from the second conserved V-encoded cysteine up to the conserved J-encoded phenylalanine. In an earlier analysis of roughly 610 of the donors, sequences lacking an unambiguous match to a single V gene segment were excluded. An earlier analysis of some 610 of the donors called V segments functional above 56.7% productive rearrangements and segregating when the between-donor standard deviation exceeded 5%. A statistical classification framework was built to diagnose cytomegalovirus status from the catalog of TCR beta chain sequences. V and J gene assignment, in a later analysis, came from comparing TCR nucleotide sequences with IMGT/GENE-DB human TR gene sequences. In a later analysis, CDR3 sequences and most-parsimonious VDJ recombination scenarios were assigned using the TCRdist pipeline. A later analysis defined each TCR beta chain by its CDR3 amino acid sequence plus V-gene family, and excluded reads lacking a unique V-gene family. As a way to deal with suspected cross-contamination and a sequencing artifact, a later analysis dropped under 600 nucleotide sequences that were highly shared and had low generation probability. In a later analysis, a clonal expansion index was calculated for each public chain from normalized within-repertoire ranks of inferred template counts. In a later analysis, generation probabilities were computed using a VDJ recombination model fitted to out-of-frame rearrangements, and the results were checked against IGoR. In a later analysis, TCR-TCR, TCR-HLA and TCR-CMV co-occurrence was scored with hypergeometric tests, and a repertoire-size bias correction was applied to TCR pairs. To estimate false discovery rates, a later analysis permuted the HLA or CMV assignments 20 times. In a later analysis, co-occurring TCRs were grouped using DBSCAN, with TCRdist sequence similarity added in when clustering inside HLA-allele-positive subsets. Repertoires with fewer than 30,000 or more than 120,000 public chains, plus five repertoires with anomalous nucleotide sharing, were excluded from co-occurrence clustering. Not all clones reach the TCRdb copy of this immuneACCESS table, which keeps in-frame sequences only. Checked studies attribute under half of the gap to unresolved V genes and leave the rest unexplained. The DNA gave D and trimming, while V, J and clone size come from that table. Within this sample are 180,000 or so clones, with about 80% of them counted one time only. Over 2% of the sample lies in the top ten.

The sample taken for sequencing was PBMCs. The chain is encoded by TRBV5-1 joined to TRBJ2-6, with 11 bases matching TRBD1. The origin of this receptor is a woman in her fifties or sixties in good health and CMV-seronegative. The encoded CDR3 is CASSYNGQGAAGANVLTF. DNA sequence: TGCGCCAGCAGCTACAATGGACAGGGGGCTGCCGGGGCCAACGTCCTGACTTTC.